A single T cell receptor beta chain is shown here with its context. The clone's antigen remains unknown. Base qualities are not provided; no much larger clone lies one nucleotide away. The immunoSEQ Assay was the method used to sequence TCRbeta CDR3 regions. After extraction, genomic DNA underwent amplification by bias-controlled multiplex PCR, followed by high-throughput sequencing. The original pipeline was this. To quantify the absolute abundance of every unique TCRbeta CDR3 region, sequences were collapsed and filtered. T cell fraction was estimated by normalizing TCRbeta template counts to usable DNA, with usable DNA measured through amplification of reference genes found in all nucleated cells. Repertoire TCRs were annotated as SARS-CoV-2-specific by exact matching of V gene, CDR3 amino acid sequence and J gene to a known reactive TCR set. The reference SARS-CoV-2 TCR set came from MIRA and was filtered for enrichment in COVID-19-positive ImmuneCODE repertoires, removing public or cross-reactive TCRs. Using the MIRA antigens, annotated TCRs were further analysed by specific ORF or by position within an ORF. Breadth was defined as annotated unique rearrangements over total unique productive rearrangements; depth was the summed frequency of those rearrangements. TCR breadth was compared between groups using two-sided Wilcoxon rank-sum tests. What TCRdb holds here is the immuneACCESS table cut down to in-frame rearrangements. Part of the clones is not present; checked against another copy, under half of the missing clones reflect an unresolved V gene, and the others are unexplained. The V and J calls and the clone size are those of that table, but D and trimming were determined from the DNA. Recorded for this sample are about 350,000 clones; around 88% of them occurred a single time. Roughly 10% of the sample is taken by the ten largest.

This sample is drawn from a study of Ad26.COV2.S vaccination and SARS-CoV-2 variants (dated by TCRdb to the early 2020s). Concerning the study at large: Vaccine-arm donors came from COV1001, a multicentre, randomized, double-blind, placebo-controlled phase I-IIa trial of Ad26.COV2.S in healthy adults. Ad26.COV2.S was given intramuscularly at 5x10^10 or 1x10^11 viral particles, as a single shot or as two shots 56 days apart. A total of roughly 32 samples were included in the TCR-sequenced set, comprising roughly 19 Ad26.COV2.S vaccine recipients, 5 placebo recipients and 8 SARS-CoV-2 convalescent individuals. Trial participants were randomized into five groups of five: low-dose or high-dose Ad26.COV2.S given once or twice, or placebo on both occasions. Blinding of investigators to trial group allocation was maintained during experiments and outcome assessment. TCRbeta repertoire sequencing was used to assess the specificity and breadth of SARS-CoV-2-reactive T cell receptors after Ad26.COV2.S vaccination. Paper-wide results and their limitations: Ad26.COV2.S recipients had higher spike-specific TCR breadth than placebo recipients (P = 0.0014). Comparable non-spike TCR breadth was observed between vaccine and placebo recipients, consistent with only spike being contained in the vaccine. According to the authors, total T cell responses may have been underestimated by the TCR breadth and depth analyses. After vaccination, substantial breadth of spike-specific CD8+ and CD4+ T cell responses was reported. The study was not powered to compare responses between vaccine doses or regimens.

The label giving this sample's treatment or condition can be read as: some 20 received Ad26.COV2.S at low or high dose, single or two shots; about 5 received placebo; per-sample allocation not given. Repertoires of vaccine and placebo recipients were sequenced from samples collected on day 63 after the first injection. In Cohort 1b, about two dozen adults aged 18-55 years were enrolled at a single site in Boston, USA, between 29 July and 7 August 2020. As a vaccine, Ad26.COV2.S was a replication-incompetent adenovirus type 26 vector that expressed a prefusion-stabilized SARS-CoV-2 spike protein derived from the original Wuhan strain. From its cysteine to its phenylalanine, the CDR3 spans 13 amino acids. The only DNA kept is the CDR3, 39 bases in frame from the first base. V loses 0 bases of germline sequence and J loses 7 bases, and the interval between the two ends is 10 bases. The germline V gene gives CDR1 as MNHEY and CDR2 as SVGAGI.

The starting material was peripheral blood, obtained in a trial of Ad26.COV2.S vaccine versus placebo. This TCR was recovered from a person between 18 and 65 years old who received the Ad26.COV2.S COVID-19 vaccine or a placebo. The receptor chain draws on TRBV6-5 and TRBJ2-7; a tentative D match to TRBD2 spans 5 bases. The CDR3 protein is CASSYSRTGEQYF. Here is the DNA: TGTGCCAGCAGTTACTCGCGGACGGGGGAGCAGTACTTC.